This T cell receptor (beta chain) was sequenced during a study of shared clonotypes between healthy human individuals. At the level of the study: Researchers drew samples from two women and three men aged 18 to 49.

Sorted subsets were amplified in replicate PCRs using 150 to 250 ng DNA, roughly 30,000 T cell genomes. The method was immunoSEQ multiplex PCR; TCRdb's version includes in-frame clones alone and lacks a portion of them. The data hold some 2 million clones, with approximately 95% observed a single time. The TCR sequence derives from a man aged 18 to 30 in good health. The sequencing sample was made of naive CD4+ T cells sorted from blood. Subset denoted: CD45RA+ positively selected.

CDR3 sequence reads: CAIQRGTFTDTQYF. DNA for the CDR3: TGTGCCATCCAGCGGGGGACCTTCACAGATACGCAGTATTTT. The gene calls are TRBV10-3 and TRBJ2-3; 8 bases are shared with TRBD2. This CDR3 contains 14 residues. With V trimmed by 8 bases and J by 2 bases, 6 bases remained unmatched. Germline CDR1 and CDR2: ENHRY and SYGVKD.